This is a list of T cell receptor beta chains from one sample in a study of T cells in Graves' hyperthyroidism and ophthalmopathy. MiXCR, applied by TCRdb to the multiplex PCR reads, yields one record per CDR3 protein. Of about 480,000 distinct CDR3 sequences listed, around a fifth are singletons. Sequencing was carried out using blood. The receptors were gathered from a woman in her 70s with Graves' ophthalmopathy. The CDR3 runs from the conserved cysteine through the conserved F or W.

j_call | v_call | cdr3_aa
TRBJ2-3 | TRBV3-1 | CASSQDSGLAADTQYF
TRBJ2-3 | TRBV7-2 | CASTPPPDTRYF
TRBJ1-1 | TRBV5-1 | CASSFRVPTEAFF
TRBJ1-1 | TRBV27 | CASSNDRGRDTEAFF
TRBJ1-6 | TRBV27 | CASRLTRGQNNSPLHF
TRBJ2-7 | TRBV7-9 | CASSLGQTSYEQYF
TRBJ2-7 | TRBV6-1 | CASSVEQSYEQYF
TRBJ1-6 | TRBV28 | CASSHPTGKNSPLHF
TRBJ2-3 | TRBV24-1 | CATSDRGQGIADTQYF
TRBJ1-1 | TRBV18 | CASLRGILGLTEAFF
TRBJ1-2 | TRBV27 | CASSFNGGQVDGYTF
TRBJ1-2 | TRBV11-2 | CASSFGPGGPANYGYTF
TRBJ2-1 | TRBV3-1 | CASSQPPPSGSYNEQFF
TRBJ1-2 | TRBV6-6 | CASSYSLRERSYGYTF
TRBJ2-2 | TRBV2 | CASRPSVGTGELFF
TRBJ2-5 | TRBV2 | CASSGRRGRETQYF
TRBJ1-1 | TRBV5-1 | CASSPEGRNTEAFF
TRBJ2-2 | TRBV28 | CASRVARANTGELFF
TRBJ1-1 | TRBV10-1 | CASSESLRRKAFF
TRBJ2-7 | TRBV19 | CASSIQGQGGYEQYF
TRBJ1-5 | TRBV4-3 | CASSQDGGLQPQHF
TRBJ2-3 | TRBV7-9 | CASSAGTASTDMQYF
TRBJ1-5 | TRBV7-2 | CASSLDRGRLVAQHF
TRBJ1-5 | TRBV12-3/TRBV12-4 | CASTIPGLYQPQHF
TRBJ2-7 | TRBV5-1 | CASSPSGSISYEQYF
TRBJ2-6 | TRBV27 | CASSFPTAVLVSGANVLTF
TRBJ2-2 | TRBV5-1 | CASSLSQGGTGELFF
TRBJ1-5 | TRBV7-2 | CASSQEANQPQHF
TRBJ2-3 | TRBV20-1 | CSASGGPTDTQYF
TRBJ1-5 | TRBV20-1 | CSARVSTGVSNQPQHF
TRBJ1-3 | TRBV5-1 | CASSFETFRRANTIYF
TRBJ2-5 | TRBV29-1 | CSAGRARETQYF
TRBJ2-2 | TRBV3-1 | CASRDSGTRGGELFF
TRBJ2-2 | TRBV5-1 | CASSLASGSDGELFF
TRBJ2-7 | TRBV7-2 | CASVTSVPYEQYF
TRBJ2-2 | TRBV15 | CATSREPGTNTGELFF
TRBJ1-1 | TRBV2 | CASVELGGIGTEAFF
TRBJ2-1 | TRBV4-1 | CASSPVSGGNEQFF
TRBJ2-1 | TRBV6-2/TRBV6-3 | CASSYSPGTIYNEQFF
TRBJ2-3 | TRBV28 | CASSFAMALPSGRGTDTQYF
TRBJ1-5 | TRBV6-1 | CASSEGSRTINQPQHF
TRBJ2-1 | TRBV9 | CASSVGGRASYNEQFF
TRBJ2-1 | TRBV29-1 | CSSEDRGNEQFF
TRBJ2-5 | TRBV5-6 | CASSPHSRAIQETQYF
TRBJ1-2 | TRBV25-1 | CASSHRGEANYGYTF
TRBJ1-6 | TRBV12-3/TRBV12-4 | CASSLGLAGSPLHF
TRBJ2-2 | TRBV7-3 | CASSRGPLRETGELFF
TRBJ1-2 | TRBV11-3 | CASSLGAIRNYGYTF
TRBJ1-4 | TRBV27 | CASSLSKGPNEKLFF
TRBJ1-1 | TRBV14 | CASSQERGLMNTEAFF
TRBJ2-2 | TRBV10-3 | CAIRGQGGTGELFF
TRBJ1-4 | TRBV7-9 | CASSLSGVGEKLFF
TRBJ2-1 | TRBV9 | CASSVTLYNEQFF
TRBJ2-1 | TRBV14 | CASSQVRTGTYNEQFF
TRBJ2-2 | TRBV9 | CASSVEGGGNTGELFF
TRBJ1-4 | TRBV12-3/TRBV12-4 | CASSPSPGVPEKLFF
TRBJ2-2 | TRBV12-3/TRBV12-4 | CASRAPGANTGELFF